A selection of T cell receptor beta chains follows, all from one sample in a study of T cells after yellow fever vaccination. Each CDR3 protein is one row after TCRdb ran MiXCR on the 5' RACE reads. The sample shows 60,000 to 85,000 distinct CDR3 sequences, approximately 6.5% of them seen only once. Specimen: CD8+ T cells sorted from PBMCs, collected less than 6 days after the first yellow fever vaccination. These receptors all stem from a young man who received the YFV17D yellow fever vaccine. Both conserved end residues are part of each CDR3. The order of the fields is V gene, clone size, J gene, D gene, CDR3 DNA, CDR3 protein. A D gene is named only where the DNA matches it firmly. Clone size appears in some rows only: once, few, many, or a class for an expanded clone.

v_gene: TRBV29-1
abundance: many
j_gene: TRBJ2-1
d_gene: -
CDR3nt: TGCAGCGTTGAGTTTCCGGGGGATGGCTCCTACAATGAGCAGTTCTTC
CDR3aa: CSVEFPGDGSYNEQFF

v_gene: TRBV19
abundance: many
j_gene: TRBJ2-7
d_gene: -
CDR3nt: TGTGCCAGTAGTGCCAATCCCGGACGGACGTCTCAGTACGAGCAGTACTTC
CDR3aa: CASSANPGRTSQYEQYF

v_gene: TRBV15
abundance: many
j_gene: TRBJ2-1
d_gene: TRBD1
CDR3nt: TGTGCCACCAGCAGACAGGGGGCGTCCTACAATGAGCAGTTCTTC
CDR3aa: CATSRQGASYNEQFF

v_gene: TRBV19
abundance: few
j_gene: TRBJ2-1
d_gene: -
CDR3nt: TGTGCCAGTAGTATAGATCTCGGGGGAGATGAGCAGTTCTTC
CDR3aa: CASSIDLGGDEQFF

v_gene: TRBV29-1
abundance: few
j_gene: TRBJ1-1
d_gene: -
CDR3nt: TGCAGCGGGGACCGGAACACTGAAGCTTTCTTT
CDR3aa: CSGDRNTEAFF

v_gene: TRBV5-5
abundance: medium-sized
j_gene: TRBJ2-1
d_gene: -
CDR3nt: TGTGCCAGCAACCTAGCTTGGGGATCTCATGAGCAGTTCTTC
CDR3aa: CASNLAWGSHEQFF

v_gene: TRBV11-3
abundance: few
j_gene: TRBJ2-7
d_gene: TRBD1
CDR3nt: TGTGCCAGCAGCTTAGTACGGAGGTGGGCTAGCAAGAGCCGAGGTGACAGGGCCCACGAGCAGTACTTC
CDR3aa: CASSLVRRWASKSRGDRAHEQYF

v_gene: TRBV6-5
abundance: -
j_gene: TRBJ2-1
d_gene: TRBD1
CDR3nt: TGTGCCAGCAGTTACTCCGGACAGGGTACGGAGCAGTTCTTC
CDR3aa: CASSYSGQGTEQFF

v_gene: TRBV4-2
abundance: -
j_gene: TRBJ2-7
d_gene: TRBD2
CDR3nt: TGTGCTAGCAGCGGGGGGAGTAGGAACCTCTACGAGCAGTACTTC
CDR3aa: CASSGGSRNLYEQYF

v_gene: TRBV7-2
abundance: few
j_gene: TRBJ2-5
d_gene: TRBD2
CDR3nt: TGTGCCAGCAGCTTAGAGAGCGGGGGTGGGGAGACCCAGTACTTC
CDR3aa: CASSLESGGGETQYF

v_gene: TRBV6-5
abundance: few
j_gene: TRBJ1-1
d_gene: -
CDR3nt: TGTGCCAGCAGTTACGGTAGACGGTTAAACACTGAAGCTTTCTTT
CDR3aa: CASSYGRRLNTEAFF

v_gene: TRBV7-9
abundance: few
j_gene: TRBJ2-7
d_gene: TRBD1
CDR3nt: TGTGCCAGCAGCCCCCCCCCGGGCAGGGGGTTTAGGGAGCAGTACTTC
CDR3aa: CASSPPPGRGFREQYF

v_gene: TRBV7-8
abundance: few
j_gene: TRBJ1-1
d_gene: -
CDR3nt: TGTGCCAGCAGCCCGGGGCGGTTAGGACGAGCGGACACTGAAGCTTTCTTT
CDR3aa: CASSPGRLGRADTEAFF

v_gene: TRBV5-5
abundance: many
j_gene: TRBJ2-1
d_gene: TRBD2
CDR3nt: TGTGCCAGCAGCCTATATACTAGCGGGGGGGCAGATGAGCAGTTCTTC
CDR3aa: CASSLYTSGGADEQFF

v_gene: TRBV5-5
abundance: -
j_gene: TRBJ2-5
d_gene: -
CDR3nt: TGTGCCAGCAGCCCCCAAGACAGAGGAGGAGAGACCCAGTACTTC
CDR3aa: CASSPQDRGGETQYF

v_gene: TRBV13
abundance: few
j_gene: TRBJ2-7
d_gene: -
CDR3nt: TGTGCCAGCAGCTTGGGCCGACGAGAGCAGTACTTC
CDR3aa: CASSLGRREQYF

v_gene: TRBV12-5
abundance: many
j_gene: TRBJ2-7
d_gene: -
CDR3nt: TGTGCTAGTGGGTCTGGGAGCCAGTACGAGCAGTACTTC
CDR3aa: CASGSGSQYEQYF

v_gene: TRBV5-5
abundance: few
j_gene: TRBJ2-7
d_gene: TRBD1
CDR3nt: TGTGCCAGCATTGGGACAGGGTTCTACGAGCAGTACTTC
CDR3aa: CASIGTGFYEQYF

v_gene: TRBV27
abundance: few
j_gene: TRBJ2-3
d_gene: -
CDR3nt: TGTGCCAGCAGTTCAGGATCGAGGATCCGAACTAGCACAGATACGCAGTATTTT
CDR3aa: CASSSGSRIRTSTDTQYF

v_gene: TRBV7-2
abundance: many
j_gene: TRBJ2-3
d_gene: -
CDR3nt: TGTGCCAGCAGCTTAGCGGGGAACACAGATACGCAGTATTTT
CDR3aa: CASSLAGNTDTQYF

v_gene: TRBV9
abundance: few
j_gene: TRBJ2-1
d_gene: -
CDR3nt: TGTGCCAGCAGCGGGCGACAAAGCAATGAGCAGTTCTTC
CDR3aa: CASSGRQSNEQFF

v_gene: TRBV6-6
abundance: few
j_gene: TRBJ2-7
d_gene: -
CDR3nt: TGTGCCAGCAGGATAGCTAGCTCCTACGAGCAGTACTTC
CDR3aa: CASRIASSYEQYF

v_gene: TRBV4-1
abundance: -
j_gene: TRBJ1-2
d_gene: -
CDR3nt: TGCGCCAGCAGCCAAGTCCATTCGGGGTATGGCTACACCTTC
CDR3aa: CASSQVHSGYGYTF

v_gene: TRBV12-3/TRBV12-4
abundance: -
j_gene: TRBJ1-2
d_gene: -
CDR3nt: TGTGCCACCGCGGCGGACGTTGGCTACACCTTC
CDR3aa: CATAADVGYTF

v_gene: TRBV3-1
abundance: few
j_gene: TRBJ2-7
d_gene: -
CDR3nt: TGTGCCAGCAGCCAAGATCCCAGGTACGAGCAGTACTTC
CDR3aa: CASSQDPRYEQYF

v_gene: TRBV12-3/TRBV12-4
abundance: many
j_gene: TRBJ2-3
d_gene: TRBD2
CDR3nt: TGTGCCAGCAACAAACTAGCGGGGGGGACAGATACGCAGTATTTT
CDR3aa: CASNKLAGGTDTQYF

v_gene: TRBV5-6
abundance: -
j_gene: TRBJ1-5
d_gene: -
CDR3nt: TGTGCCAGCAGCTTCTGGGGAGGGTTGCCCCAGCATTTT
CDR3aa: CASSFWGGLPQHF

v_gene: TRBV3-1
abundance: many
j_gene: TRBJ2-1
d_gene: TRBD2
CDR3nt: TGTGCCAGCAGCCAAGAATCACGGGGGGGTGACGATGAGCAGTTCTTC
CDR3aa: CASSQESRGGDDEQFF

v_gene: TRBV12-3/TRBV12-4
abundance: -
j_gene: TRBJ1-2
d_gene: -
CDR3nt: TGTGCCAGCAGTTTCGTAGCAGCCTCAAGCTATGGCTACACCTTC
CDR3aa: CASSFVAASSYGYTF

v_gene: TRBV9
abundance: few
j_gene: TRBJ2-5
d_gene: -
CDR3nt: TGTGCCAGCAGTGATCCTTCAGTGGGAGTACAAGAGACCCAGTACTTC
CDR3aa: CASSDPSVGVQETQYF

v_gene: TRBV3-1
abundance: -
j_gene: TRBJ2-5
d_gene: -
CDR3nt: TGTGCCAGCATCCTACCTCTGCGCGGGATAACCCAAGAGACCCAGTACTTC
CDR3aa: CASILPLRGITQETQYF

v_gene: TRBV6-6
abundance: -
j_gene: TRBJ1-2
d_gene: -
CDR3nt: TGTGCCAGCAAGACAGTCTATGGCTACACCTTC
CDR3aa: CASKTVYGYTF

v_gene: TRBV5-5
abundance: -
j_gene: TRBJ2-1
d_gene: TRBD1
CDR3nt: TGTGCCAGCAGCCCGAAGGACAGGGTGGCCGACAATGAGCAGTTCTTC
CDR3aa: CASSPKDRVADNEQFF

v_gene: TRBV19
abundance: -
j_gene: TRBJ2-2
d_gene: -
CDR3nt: TGTGCCAGTAGTTCCAGGGCTGCCGGGGAGCTGTTTTTT
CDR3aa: CASSSRAAGELFF

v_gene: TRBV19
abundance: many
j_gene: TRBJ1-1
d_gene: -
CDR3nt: TGTGCCAGTAGTCCCCAGGGCCCCACTGAAGCTTTCTTT
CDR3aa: CASSPQGPTEAFF

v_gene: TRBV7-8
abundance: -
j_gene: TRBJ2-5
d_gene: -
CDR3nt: TGTGCCAGCAGCTTCTTTATCTCTTTGGACGAAGAGACCCAGTACTTC
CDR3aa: CASSFFISLDEETQYF